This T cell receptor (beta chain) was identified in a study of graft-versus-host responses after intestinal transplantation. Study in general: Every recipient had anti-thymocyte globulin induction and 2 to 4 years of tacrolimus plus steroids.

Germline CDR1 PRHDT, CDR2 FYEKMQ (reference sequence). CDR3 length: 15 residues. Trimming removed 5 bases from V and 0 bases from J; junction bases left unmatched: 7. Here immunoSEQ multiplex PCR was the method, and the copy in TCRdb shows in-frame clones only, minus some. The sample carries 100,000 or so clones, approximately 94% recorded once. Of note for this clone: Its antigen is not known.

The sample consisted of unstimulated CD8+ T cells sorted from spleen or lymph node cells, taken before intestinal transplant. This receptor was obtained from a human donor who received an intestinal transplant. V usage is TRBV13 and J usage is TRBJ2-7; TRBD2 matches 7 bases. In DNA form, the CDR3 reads TGTGCCAGCAGCCACCGGGCTAGCGGCTCCTACGAGCAGTACTTC. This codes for CASSHRASGSYEQYF.